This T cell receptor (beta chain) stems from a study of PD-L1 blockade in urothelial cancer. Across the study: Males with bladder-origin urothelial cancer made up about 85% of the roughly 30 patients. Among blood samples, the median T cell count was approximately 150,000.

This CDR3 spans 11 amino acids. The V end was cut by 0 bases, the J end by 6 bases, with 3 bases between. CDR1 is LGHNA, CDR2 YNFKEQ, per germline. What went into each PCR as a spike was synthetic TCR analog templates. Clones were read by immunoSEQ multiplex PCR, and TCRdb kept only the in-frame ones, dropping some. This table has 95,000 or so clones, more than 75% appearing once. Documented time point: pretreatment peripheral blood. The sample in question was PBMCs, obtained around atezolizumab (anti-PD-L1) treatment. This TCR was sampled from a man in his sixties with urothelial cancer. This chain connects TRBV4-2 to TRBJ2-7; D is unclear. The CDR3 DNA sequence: TGTGCCAGCAGCCAAGACGGCGAGCAGTACTTC. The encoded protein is CASSQDGEQYF.